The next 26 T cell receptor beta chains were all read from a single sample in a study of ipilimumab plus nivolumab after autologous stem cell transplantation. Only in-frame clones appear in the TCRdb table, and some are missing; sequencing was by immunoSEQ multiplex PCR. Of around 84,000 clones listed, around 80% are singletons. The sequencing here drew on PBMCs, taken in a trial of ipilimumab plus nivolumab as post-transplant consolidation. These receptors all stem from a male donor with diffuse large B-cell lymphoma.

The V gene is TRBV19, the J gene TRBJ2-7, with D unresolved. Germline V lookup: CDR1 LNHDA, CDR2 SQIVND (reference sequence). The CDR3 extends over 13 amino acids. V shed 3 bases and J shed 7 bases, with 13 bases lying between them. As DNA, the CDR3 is TGTGCCAGTAGTATCTCGGACCGCCGGGAGCAGTACTTC. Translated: CASSISDRREQYF.

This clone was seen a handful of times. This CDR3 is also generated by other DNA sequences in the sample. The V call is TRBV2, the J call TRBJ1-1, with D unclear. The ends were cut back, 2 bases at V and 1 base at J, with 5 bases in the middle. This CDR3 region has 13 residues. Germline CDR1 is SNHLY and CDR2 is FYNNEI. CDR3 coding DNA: TGTGCCAGCAGTGAATTAGAGAACACTGAAGCTTTCTTT. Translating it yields CASSELENTEAFF.

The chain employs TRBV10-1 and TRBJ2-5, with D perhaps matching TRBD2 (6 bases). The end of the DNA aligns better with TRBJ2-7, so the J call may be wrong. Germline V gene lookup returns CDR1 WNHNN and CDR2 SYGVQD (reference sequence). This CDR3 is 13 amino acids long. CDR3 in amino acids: CASTPYLGGEQYF. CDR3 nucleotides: TGCGCCAGCACCCCTTATCTGGGGGGCGAGCAGTACTTC.

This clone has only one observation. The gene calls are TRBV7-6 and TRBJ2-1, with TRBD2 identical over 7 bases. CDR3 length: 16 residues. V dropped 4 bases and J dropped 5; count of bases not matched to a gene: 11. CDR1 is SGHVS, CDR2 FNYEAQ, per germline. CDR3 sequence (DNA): TGTGCCAGCAGCTCCCGAGGGCTAGCGGCGAACAATGAGCAGTTCTTC. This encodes CASSSRGLAANNEQFF.

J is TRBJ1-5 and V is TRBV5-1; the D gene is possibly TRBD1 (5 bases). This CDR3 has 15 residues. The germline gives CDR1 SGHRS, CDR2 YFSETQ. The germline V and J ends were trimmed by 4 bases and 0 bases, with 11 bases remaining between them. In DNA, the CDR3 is TGCGCCAGCAGCCCCGGACACAATAGCAATCAGCCCCAGCATTTT. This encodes CASSPGHNSNQPQHF.

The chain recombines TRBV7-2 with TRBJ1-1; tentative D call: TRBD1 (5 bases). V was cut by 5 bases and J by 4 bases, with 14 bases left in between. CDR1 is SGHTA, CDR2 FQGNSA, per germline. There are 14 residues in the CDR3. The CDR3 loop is CASSARAGGTEAFF. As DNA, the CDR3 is TGTGCCAGCAGCGCCAGGGCCGGGGGCACTGAAGCTTTCTTT.

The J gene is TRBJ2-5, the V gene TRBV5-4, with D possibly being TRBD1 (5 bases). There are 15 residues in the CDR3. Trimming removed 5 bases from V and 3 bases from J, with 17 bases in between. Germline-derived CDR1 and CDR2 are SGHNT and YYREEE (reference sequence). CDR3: CASSLPDMEEETQYF. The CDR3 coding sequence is TGTGCCAGCAGTCTCCCGGACATGGAAGAAGAGACCCAGTACTTC.

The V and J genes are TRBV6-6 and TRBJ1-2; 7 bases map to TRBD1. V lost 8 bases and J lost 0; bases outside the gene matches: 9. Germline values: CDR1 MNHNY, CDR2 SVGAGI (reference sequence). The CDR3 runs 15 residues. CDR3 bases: TGTGCCAGCGAACCAGGGGGTAGAGCTAACTATGGCTACACCTTC. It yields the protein CASEPGGRANYGYTF.

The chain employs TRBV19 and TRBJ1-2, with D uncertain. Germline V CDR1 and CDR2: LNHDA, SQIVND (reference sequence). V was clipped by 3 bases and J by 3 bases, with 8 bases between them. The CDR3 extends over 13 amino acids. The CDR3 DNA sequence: TGTGCCAGTAGTATGGATAGGGACTATGGCTACACCTTC. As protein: CASSMDRDYGYTF. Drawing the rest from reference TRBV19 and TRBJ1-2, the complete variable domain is DGGITQSPKYLFRKEGQNVTLSCEQNLNHDAMYWYRQDPGQGLRLIYYSQIVNDFQKGDIAEGYSVSREKKESFPLTVTSAQKNPTAFYLCASSMDRDYGYTFGSGTRLTVV.

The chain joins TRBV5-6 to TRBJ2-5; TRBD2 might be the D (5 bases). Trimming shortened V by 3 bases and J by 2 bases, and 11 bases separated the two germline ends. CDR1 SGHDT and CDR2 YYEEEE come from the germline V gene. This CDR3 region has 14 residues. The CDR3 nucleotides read TGTGCCAGCAGCTCGAGCCGGGGACAAGAGACCCAGTACTTC. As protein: CASSSSRGQETQYF.

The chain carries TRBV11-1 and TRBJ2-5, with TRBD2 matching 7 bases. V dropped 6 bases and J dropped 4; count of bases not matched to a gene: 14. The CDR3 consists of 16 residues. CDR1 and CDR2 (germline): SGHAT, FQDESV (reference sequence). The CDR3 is CASSPTGTNSLETQYF. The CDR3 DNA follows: TGTGCCAGCAGTCCTACCGGGACTAATTCCCTAGAGACCCAGTACTTC.

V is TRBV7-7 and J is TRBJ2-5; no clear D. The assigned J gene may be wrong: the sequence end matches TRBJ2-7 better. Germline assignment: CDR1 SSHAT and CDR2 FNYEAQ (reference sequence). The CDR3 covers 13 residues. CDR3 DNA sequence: TGTGCCAGCAGCGCTGGGTCGGGTGGCGAGCAGTACTTC. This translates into CASSAGSGGEQYF.

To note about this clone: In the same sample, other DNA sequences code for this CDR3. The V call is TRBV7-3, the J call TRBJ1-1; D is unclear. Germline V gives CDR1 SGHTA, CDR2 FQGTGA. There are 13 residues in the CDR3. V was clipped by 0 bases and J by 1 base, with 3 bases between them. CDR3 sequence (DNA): TGTGCCAGCAGCTTAACGAGGAACACTGAAGCTTTCTTT. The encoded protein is CASSLTRNTEAFF.

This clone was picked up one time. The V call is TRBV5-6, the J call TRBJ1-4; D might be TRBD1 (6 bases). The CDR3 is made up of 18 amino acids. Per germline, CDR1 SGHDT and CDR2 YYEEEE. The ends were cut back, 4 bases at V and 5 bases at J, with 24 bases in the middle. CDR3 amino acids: CASSRAAGVRGQNEKLFF. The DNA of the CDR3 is TGTGCCAGCAGCCGAGCCGCTGGGGTAAGGGGACAAAATGAAAAACTGTTTTTT. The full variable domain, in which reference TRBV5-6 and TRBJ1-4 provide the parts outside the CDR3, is DAGVTQSPTHLIKTRGQQVTLRCSPKSGHDTVSWYQQALGQGPQFIFQYYEEEERQRGNFPDRFSGHQFPNYSSELNVNALLLGDSALYLCASSRAAGVRGQNEKLFFGSGTQLSVL.

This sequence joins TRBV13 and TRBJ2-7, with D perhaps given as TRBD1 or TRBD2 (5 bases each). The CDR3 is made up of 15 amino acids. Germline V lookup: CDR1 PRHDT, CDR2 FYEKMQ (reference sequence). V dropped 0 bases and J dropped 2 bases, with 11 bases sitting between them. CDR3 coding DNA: TGTGCCAGCAGCTTAGGAGGGACCGTGGCCTACGAGCAGTACTTC. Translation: CASSLGGTVAYEQYF. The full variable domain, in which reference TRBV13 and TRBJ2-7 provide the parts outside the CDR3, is AAGVIQSPRHLIKEKRETATLKCYPIPRHDTVYWYQQGPGQDPQFLISFYEKMQSDKGSIPDRFSAQQFSDYHSELNMSSLELGDSALYFCASSLGGTVAYEQYFGPGTRLTVT.

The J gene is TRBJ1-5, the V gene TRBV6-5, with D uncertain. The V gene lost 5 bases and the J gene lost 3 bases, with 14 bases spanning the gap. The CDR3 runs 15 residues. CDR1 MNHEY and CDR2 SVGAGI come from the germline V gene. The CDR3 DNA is TGTGCCAGCAGTCGGACCAGAGGGTACAATCAGCCCCAGCATTTT. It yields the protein CASSRTRGYNQPQHF.

The CDR3: CAWSVRKVYNSPLHF. The CDR3 bases are TGTGCCTGGAGTGTACGGAAAGTCTATAATTCACCCCTCCACTTT. The genes are TRBV30 and TRBJ1-6; D is uncertain. The CDR3 runs to 15 residues. Trimming pared 0 bases from V and 3 bases from J, leaving 9 bases between. Germline CDR1 GTSNPN, CDR2 SVGIG (reference sequence).

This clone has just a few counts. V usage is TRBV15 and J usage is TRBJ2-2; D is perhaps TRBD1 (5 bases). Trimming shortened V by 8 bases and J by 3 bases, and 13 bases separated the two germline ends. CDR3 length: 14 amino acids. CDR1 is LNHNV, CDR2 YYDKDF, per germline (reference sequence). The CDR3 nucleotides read TGTGCCACCGATAGGGCAGGGCACACCGGGGAGCTGTTTTTT. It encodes CATDRAGHTGELFF.

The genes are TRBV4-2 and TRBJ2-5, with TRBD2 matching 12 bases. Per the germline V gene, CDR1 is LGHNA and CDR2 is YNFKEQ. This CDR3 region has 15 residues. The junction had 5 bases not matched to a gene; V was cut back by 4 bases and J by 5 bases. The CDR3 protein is CASSLTSGGMETQYF. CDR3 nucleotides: TGTGCCAGCAGCCTGACTAGCGGGGGTATGGAGACCCAGTACTTC.

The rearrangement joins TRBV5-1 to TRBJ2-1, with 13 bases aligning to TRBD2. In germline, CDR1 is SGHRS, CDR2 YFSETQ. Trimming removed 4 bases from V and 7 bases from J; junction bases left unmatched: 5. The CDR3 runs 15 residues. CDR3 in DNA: TGCGCCAGCAGCCCCGCGGGACTAGCGGGGAATGAGCAGTTCTTC. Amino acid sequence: CASSPAGLAGNEQFF.

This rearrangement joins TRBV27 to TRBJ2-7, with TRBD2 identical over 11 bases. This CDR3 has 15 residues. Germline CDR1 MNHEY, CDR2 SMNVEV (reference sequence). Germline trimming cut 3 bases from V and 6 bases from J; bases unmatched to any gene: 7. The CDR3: CASSLVAGGPGEQYF. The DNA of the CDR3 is TGTGCCAGCAGTTTGGTAGCGGGGGGGCCGGGCGAGCAGTACTTC.

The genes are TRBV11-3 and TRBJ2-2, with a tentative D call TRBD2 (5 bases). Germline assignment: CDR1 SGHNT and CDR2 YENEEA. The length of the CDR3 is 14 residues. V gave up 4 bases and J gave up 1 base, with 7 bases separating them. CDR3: CASSSTRNTGELFF. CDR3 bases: TGTGCCAGCAGCTCTACTAGGAACACCGGGGAGCTGTTTTTT.

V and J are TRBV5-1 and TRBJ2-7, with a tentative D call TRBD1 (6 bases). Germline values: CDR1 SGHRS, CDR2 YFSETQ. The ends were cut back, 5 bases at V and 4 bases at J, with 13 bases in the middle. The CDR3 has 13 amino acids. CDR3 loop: CASRFLDRYEQYF. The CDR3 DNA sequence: TGCGCCAGCAGATTCCTTGACAGGTACGAGCAGTACTTC.

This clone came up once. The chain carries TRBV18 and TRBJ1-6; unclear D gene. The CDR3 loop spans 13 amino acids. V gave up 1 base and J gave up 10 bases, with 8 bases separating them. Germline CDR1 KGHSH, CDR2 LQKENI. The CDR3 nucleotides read TGTGCCAGCTCACCACGGCCAGAGTCACCCCTCCACTTT. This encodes CASSPRPESPLHF. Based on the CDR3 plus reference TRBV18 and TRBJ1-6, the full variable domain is NAGVMQNPRHLVRRRGQEARLRCSPMKGHSHVYWYRQLPEEGLKFMVYLQKENIIDESGMPKERFSAEFPKEGPSILRIQQVVRGDSAAYFCASSPRPESPLHFGNGTRLTVT.

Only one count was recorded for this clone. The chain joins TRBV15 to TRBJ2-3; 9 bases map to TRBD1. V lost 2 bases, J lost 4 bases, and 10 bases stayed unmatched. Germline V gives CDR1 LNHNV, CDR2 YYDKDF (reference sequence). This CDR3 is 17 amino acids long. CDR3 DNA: TGTGCCACCAGCAGAAACCCGGGACAGGGTTTAGCAGATACGCAGTATTTT. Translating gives CATSRNPGQGLADTQYF.

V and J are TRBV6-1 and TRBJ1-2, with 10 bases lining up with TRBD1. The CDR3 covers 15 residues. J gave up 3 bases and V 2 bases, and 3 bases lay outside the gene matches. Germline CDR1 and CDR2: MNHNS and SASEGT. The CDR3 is CASSEWGQGYYGYTF. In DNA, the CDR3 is TGTGCCAGCAGTGAATGGGGACAGGGGTACTATGGCTACACCTTC.